The clone carrying this T cell receptor beta chain was detected ten times or more. One junction end disagrees with the germline gene, perhaps due to a read error. This CDR3 is built from 14 residues. CDR1 is LNHDA and CDR2 is SQIVND in the germline V gene (reference sequence). These data originate in a study of regulatory T cells in long-lasting Graves disease. Time point defined: persistent/refractory GD, antithyroid drugs over 5 years with positive TRAb. Researchers made the TCR library from RNA that was extracted from PBMCs. Criteria from the American Thyroid Association guidelines were applied to diagnose Graves' disease. Those enrolled as patients came out of an endocrinology department in Xi'an, China. The TCR beta library used iRepertoire HTBI primers with Arm-PCR amplification of CDR3. TCRdb used MiXCR to reprocess the multiplex PCR reads, holding one entry per CDR3 protein. The data show around 450,000 distinct CDR3 sequences, roughly a fifth seen once.

Sequencing used peripheral blood mononuclear cells (PBMCs), obtained when the disease was refractory, from a patient treated with antithyroid drugs. The TCR was taken from a female donor with Graves disease. The V gene is TRBV19, the J gene TRBJ1-1; D is possibly TRBD1 (5 bases). The CDR3: CASSRGALNTEAFF. For the CDR3, the DNA is TGTGCCAGCAGTAGAGGGGCCCTGAACACTGAAGCTTTCTTT.